The 19 T cell receptor beta chains in this list originate from one sample, sequenced in a study of shared clonotypes between healthy human individuals. Libraries were prepared by immunoSEQ multiplex PCR; TCRdb keeps only in-frame clonotypes and omits some of them. The data show around 1.9 million clones, with approximately 94% seen just once and more than 1.5% held by the top ten. Naive CD8 cells were CD45RO-negative, positively selected for CCR7, excluding terminally differentiated effector memory CD45RA+ cells. Source material: naive CD8+ T cells from PBMCs. The source is a man between 18 and 35 years old in good health. Some clones in this sample may be carry-over from other donors' samples.

The genes are TRBV27 and TRBJ1-1; D unresolved. CDR1 is MNHEY and CDR2 is SMNVEV in the germline V gene (reference sequence). V was cut by 2 bases and J by 3 bases, with 19 bases left in between. The length of the CDR3 is 17 residues. The CDR3 is CASSLTRSGVRDTEAFF. The CDR3 bases are TGTGCCAGCAGTTTAACCCGGAGTGGGGTACGAGACACTGAAGCTTTCTTT.

This sequence joins TRBV7-3 and TRBJ1-6, with D unclear. Trimming cost V 1 base and J 1 base, with 8 bases left between them. The CDR3 consists of 16 residues. Germline values: CDR1 SGHTA, CDR2 FQGTGA. The CDR3 protein is CASSLKWESYNSPLHF. CDR3 bases: TGTGCCAGCAGCTTAAAGTGGGAATCCTATAATTCACCCCTCCACTTT.

The chain recombines TRBV4-1 with TRBJ1-4; 7 bases align to TRBD1. Germline values: CDR1 MGHRA, CDR2 YSYEKL. The CDR3 totals 15 residues. V lost 7 bases, J lost 4 bases, and 9 bases stayed unmatched. The CDR3 sequence is CASTRRGQDNEKLFF. The CDR3 bases are TGCGCCAGCACACGAAGGGGGCAGGATAATGAAAAACTGTTTTTT.

The chain couples TRBV11-3 to TRBJ1-1; D is undetermined. CDR1 is SGHNT and CDR2 is YENEEA in the germline V gene. The CDR3 loop spans 13 amino acids. V lost 3 bases to trimming and J lost 1 base, with 6 bases between them. The DNA of the CDR3 is TGTGCCAGCAGCTTCCTAACGAACACTGAAGCTTTCTTT. Its translation is CASSFLTNTEAFF. The full variable domain, rest sourced from reference TRBV11-3 and TRBJ1-1, is EAGVVQSPRYKIIEKKQPVAFWCNPISGHNTLYWYLQNLGQGPELLIRYENEEAVDDSQLPKDRFSAERLKGVDSTLKIQPAELGDSAVYLCASSFLTNTEAFFGQGTRLTVV.

The rearrangement joins TRBV7-2 to TRBJ2-1; D ambiguous. Trimming cost V 3 bases and J 7 bases, with 16 bases left between them. This CDR3 region has 15 residues. In germline, CDR1 is SGHTA, CDR2 FQGNSA. The CDR3 sequence is CASSFFPGHGNEQFF. The CDR3 bases are TGTGCCAGCAGCTTTTTCCCCGGGCATGGGAATGAGCAGTTCTTC.

CDR3 nucleotide sequence: TGTGCCAGCAGCGCATTTACAGAAGATGGCTACACCTTC. Translated, it gives CASSAFTEDGYTF. The rearrangement joins TRBV7-9 to TRBJ1-2; D remains ambiguous. The CDR3 runs 13 residues. Looked up from germline, CDR1 is SEHNR and CDR2 is FQNEAQ (reference sequence). The V end lost 5 bases, the J end lost 6 bases, and 13 bases lay between the germline ends.

This rearrangement joins TRBV10-3 to TRBJ1-2; D is possibly TRBD1 (6 bases). The CDR3 has 15 residues. Germline CDR1 and CDR2: ENHRY and SYGVKD. The V gene lost 6 bases and the J gene lost 0 bases, with 14 bases spanning the gap. The CDR3 sequence: CAIRTMTGTNYGYTF. The CDR3 coding sequence is TGTGCCATCAGGACCATGACAGGCACTAACTATGGCTACACCTTC.

This clone was counted between two and nine times. The chain combines TRBV27 with TRBJ1-1; tentatively, D is TRBD1 (5 bases). V was clipped by 6 bases and J by 3 bases, with 11 bases between them. The CDR3 loop spans 13 amino acids. The V gene's germline CDR1 is MNHEY and CDR2 SMNVEV (reference sequence). The CDR3 loop is CASSAGRYTEAFF. The DNA for the CDR3 is TGTGCCAGCAGCGCAGGGAGGTACACTGAAGCTTTCTTT.

This chain links TRBV16 with TRBJ2-7; a possible D gene is TRBD1 (5 bases). V lost 3 bases, J lost 6 bases, and 9 bases lay in between. This CDR3 is built from 12 residues. The germline V gene has CDR1 KGHSY and CDR2 FQNENV. The CDR3: CASSQGRLEQYF. The CDR3 DNA is TGTGCCAGCAGCCAGGGGCGGCTCGAGCAGTACTTC.

The chain is built from TRBV7-2 and TRBJ2-1; D tentatively fits TRBD1 or TRBD2 (6 bases each). The ends were cut back, 1 base at V and 6 bases at J, with 16 bases in the middle. There are 16 residues in the CDR3. The germline V gene has CDR1 SGHTA and CDR2 FQGNSA. CDR3 sequence (DNA): TGTGCCAGCAGCTTAGTCTGGGGGGCGGTCGGCAATGAGCAGTTCTTC. It translates to CASSLVWGAVGNEQFF. The full variable domain, in which reference TRBV7-2 and TRBJ2-1 provide the parts outside the CDR3, is GAGVSQSPSNKVTEKGKDVELRCDPISGHTALYWYRQSLGQGLEFLIYFQGNSAPDKSGLPSDRFSAERTGGSVSTLTIQRTQQEDSAVYLCASSLVWGAVGNEQFFGPGTRLTVL.

The chain couples TRBV2 to TRBJ2-1; 8 bases are a match to TRBD2. The CDR3 is made up of 16 amino acids. V shed 10 bases, J shed 6 bases, and the junction held 17 bases outside the gene matches. Germline V gives CDR1 SNHLY, CDR2 FYNNEI. The CDR3 region is CATKGSGSFLGNEQFF. In DNA form, the CDR3 reads TGTGCCACTAAAGGGAGCGGGAGTTTCTTGGGCAATGAGCAGTTCTTC.

In this sample, this clone turned up a few times. The chain recombines TRBV29-1 with TRBJ1-2; TRBD1 aligns across 7 bases. The V segment lost 6 bases and the J segment 5 bases; nucleotides outside the gene matches: 12. This CDR3 has 14 residues. Looked up from germline, CDR1 is SQVTM and CDR2 is ANQGSEA. CDR3 DNA sequence: TGCAGCGTCTTTGGACAGGAGGGAGTGTATGGCTACACCTTC. Amino acids: CSVFGQEGVYGYTF.

This sequence joins TRBV4-1 and TRBJ2-1; D may match TRBD1 or TRBD2 (5 bases each). This CDR3 is built from 14 residues. Germline V gives CDR1 MGHRA, CDR2 YSYEKL. The V end was cut by 4 bases, the J end by 5 bases, with 12 bases between. The CDR3 coding sequence is TGCGCCAGCAGCCCCCGGATGGGGGACAATGAGCAGTTCTTC. It codes for CASSPRMGDNEQFF.

The chain is built from TRBV11-3 and TRBJ2-7, with TRBD1 identical over 10 bases. Germline V gene sequence: CDR1 SGHNT, CDR2 YENEEA. The V and J ends lost 4 bases and 5 bases, in that order; junction bases with no gene match: 2. This CDR3 is 13 amino acids long. The CDR3 sequence: CASSWDRGNEQYF. CDR3 coding DNA: TGTGCCAGCAGCTGGGACAGGGGCAACGAGCAGTACTTC.

The chain combines TRBV12-5 with TRBJ2-1, with TRBD2 identical over 15 bases. Germline V gene data show CDR1 as LGHNT and CDR2 as FRNRAP. The J segment lost 10 bases and the V segment lost 3 bases, leaving 7 bases of the junction unmatched. The CDR3 length is 16 residues. The CDR3 DNA follows: TGTGCTAGTGGTTTCACCGGACTAGCGGGAGGGCAAGAGCAGTTCTTC. Translation gives CASGFTGLAGGQEQFF. The variable domain in full, with the rest retrieved from reference TRBV12-5 and TRBJ2-1, is DARVTQTPRHKVTEMGQEVTMRCQPILGHNTVFWYRQTMMQGLELLAYFRNRAPLDDSGMPKDRFSAEMPDATLATLKIQPSEPRDSAVYFCASGFTGLAGGQEQFFGPGTRLTVL.

J is TRBJ1-5 and V is TRBV6-1; a possible D gene is TRBD1 (6 bases). The length of the CDR3 is 17 residues. V dropped 0 bases and J dropped 2 bases, with 14 bases sitting between them. Germline V gene data show CDR1 as MNHNS and CDR2 as SASEGT. The CDR3: CASSEAPPGGGNQPQHF. CDR3 sequence (DNA): TGTGCCAGCAGTGAAGCACCACCGGGGGGCGGCAATCAGCCCCAGCATTTT.

The CDR3 region is CASSMGLPQETQYF. CDR3 DNA: TGTGCCAGCAGTATGGGACTCCCCCAAGAGACCCAGTACTTC. The chain combines TRBV28 with TRBJ2-5; tentative D call: TRBD2 (6 bases). Germline V CDR1 and CDR2: MDHEN, SYDVKM. The length of the CDR3 is 14 residues. V dropped 5 bases and J dropped 1 base, with 11 bases sitting between them. Variable domain in full (rest from reference TRBV28 and TRBJ2-5): DVKVTQSSRYLVKRTGEKVFLECVQDMDHENMFWYRQDPGLGLRLIYFSYDVKMKEKGDIPEGYSVSREKKERFSLILESASTNQTSMYLCASSMGLPQETQYFGPGTRLLVL.

The chain combines TRBV4-1 with TRBJ2-3; 7 bases align to TRBD2. J was trimmed by 4 bases and V by 0 bases; bases with no gene match: 13. This CDR3 region has 18 residues. Germline V gene lookup returns CDR1 MGHRA and CDR2 YSYEKL. The CDR3 is CASSQEPSGLGRADTQYF. Written as DNA, the CDR3 is TGCGCCAGCAGCCAAGAACCCAGTGGACTAGGTCGCGCAGATACGCAGTATTTT.

The genes are TRBV28 and TRBJ2-5; the D is unclear. The CDR3 extends over 12 amino acids. CDR1 and CDR2 from the germline V gene are MDHEN and SYDVKM. Trimming pared 7 bases from V and 2 bases from J, leaving 8 bases between. Here the CDR3 reads CASTYKQETQYF. The CDR3 region has the DNA TGTGCCAGCACCTATAAACAAGAGACCCAGTACTTC.